This TCR beta chain was sequenced during a study of blood T cell repertoires in COVID-19. Study-level background: The origin of the acute and convalescent COVID-19 samples was the United States, Italy and Spain. PBMCs, B-cell-depleted T cells, or T cells were the source of the cDNA or gDNA that made up the material.

This CDR3 spans 15 amino acids. Germline V lookup: CDR1 SQVTM, CDR2 ANQGSEA. The V gene end was trimmed by 5 bases and the J gene end by 4 bases; junction bases not matched to a gene: 11. Original data processing: Quantification of nucleated cells was approximated via reference gene primer amplification. Measured with immunoSEQ multiplex PCR; TCRdb has only the in-frame clones, and not every one. The DNA gave D and trimming, while V, J and clone size come from that table. The sample has hundreds of thousands of clones; more than 85% are singletons. This clone occurred once. The specimen was peripheral blood. The V gene is TRBV29-1, the J gene TRBJ1-2; the match to TRBD1 covers 9 bases. The receptor was isolated from a human donor in a cohort sampled during active COVID-19. DNA for the CDR3: TGCAGCGTTACGGATGTGGGACAGGGAATCTATGGCTACACCTTC. The encoded protein is CSVTDVGQGIYGYTF.